These 23 T cell receptor beta chains share one sample of origin, sequenced in a study of blood T cells in healthy people across ages. The authors ran a second PCR of 7 to 11 cycles using a sample-barcoded 5' primer and a J-beta primer mix. MiXCR, applied by TCRdb to the 5' RACE reads, yields one record per CDR3 protein. The sample includes some 710,000 distinct CDR3 sequences, around a fifth of them seen just once. Sequencing used blood. These receptors were obtained from a man in his 70s in good health.

This clonotype appeared a few times. This chain links TRBV28 with TRBJ2-7; 10 bases are shared with TRBD1. The trim removed 6 bases at V and 7 bases at J, leaving 9 bases unmatched. CDR1 MDHEN and CDR2 SYDVKM come from the germline V gene. This CDR3 contains 14 residues. CDR3 residues: CASRFGQGESEQYF. The CDR3 DNA is TGTGCCAGCAGATTCGGACAGGGGGAAAGTGAGCAGTACTTC.

This clonotype was counted between two and nine times. This may arise from a read error, as a much more abundant clone is one base away. The chain recombines TRBV29-1 with TRBJ2-7, with D perhaps TRBD2 (6 bases). The CDR3 length is 15 residues. Trimming pared 3 bases from V and 2 bases from J, leaving 17 bases between. Germline V gives CDR1 SQVTM, CDR2 ANQGSEA. The CDR3 DNA follows: TGCAGCGTTGAGGGGGACTGCGATACGGCCTACGAGCAGTACGTC. The encoded protein is CSVEGDCDTAYEQYV.

The J gene is TRBJ2-5, the V gene TRBV28; D may be TRBD2 (5 bases). CDR3 size: 14 residues. Trimming removed 2 bases from V and 7 bases from J, with 14 bases in between. CDR1 and CDR2 from the germline V gene are MDHEN and SYDVKM. The CDR3 nucleotides are TGTGCCAGCAGTTTAAACATGGGAGTTGGGACCCAGTACTTC. This encodes CASSLNMGVGTQYF.

This rearrangement joins TRBV10-3 to TRBJ2-5; TRBD1 agrees at 12 bases. The trim removed 2 bases at V and 4 bases at J, leaving 2 bases unmatched. Germline V gives CDR1 ENHRY, CDR2 SYGVKD. The CDR3 loop spans 15 amino acids. CDR3 amino acids: CAISETGQGAETQYF. CDR3 sequence (DNA): TGTGCCATCAGTGAGACGGGACAGGGGGCAGAGACCCAGTACTTC.

In its sample, this clonotype was seen a few times. The chain carries TRBV15 and TRBJ2-7; TRBD2 aligns across 7 bases. The J call may be mistaken, given a closer DNA end match to TRBJ2-1. CDR1 is LNHNV, CDR2 YYDKDF, per germline (reference sequence). The CDR3 runs to 17 residues. This CDR3 is CATSRDLAGLRENEQFF. Here the CDR3 DNA reads TGTGCCACCAGCAGAGATTTGGCGGGACTAAGAGAGAATGAGCAGTTCTTC.

This clonotype has only a few counts. This rearrangement joins TRBV14 to TRBJ1-5, with 8 bases fitting TRBD1. Germline assignment: CDR1 SGHDN and CDR2 FVKESK. J lost 14 bases, V lost 0 bases, and 6 bases had no gene match. The CDR3 consists of 13 residues. In DNA form, the CDR3 reads TGTGCCAGCAGCCAAGAACAGGGGGGCGCCAAGCATTTT. It specifies CASSQEQGGAKHF. Using reference TRBV14 and TRBJ1-5 for the parts outside the CDR3, the full variable domain is EAGVTQFPSHSVIEKGQTVTLRCDPISGHDNLYWYRRVMGKEIKFLLHFVKESKQDESGMPNNRFLAERTGGTYSTLKVQPAELEDSGVYFCASSQEQGGAKHFGDGTRLSIL.

Note on this clonotype: An end of the junction differs from the germline gene, which may be a read error. The J gene is TRBJ1-1, the V gene TRBV27; D call uncertain. The CDR3 runs 20 residues. Per germline, CDR1 MNHEY and CDR2 SMNVEV (reference sequence). CDR3 sequence: CACSVRPPLLPGFGSTEAFF. For the CDR3, the DNA is TGTGCCTGCAGCGTACGACCGCCTTTATTGCCGGGGTTCGGATCCACTGAAGCTTTCTTT.

This clonotype showed up just a few times. The chain carries TRBV24-1 and TRBJ2-3; possible D gene TRBD1, 6 bases. Germline CDR1 and CDR2: KGHDR and SFDVKD. Deletions cut 3 bases from V and 4 bases from J, with 16 bases between. CDR3 length: 16 amino acids. The CDR3 region is CATSDRDVRGADTQYF. CDR3 DNA: TGTGCCACCAGTGATCGGGATGTCAGGGGCGCAGATACGCAGTATTTT.

The gene calls are TRBV7-3 and TRBJ2-1, with 9 bases fitting TRBD2. The CDR3 covers 17 residues. With V trimmed by 1 base and J by 0 bases, 4 bases remained unmatched. CDR1 and CDR2 (germline): SGHTA, FQGTGA. CDR3 sequence reads: CASSLRGLADSYNEQFF. CDR3 nucleotides: TGTGCCAGCAGCTTAAGGGGACTAGCCGACTCCTACAATGAGCAGTTCTTC.

This clonotype has a handful of counts. V usage is TRBV6-6 and J usage is TRBJ1-4; unclear D gene. The CDR3 covers 11 residues. Germline assignment: CDR1 MNHNY and CDR2 SVGAGI (reference sequence). The V end lost 2 bases, the J end lost 7 bases, and 2 bases lay between the germline ends. The CDR3 loop is CASSYGEKLFF. CDR3 bases: TGTGCCAGCAGTTACGGTGAAAAACTGTTTTTT.

This clonotype was seen many times. The chain is built from TRBV27 and TRBJ2-1; the match to TRBD2 covers 15 bases. The CDR3 is 15 residues long. The V segment lost 4 bases and the J segment 7 bases; nucleotides outside the gene matches: 2. CDR1 MNHEY and CDR2 SMNVEV come from the germline V gene (reference sequence). The DNA of the CDR3 is TGTGCCAGCAGTTCAGGGACTAGCGGGGGGAATGAGCAGTTCTTC. Its protein is CASSSGTSGGNEQFF.

The chain carries TRBV7-3 and TRBJ1-1, with a tentative D call TRBD1 (6 bases). Between the trimmed V and J ends, which lost 5 bases and 4 bases, there was a span of 17 bases. The CDR3 has 15 residues. CDR1 SGHTA and CDR2 FQGTGA come from the germline V gene. CDR3 sequence (DNA): TGTGCCAGCAGCGGGGGGGGCCTGGCGAGCACTGAAGCTTTCTTT. It specifies CASSGGGLASTEAFF.

The chain recombines TRBV20-1 with TRBJ2-3, with D possibly TRBD1 on 5 matching bases. V was trimmed by 3 bases and J by 2 bases, leaving 15 bases between them. Germline V gene lookup returns CDR1 DFQATT and CDR2 SNEGSKA (reference sequence). This CDR3 comprises 15 residues. CDR3 coding DNA: TGCAGTGCTAGGATTCTTGGGGCCCCCACAGATACGCAGTATTTT. As protein: CSARILGAPTDTQYF.

The V call is TRBV5-1, the J call TRBJ2-5; TRBD2 matches at 10 bases. The J segment lost 2 bases and the V segment lost 6 bases, leaving 4 bases of the junction unmatched. In germline, CDR1 is SGHRS, CDR2 YFSETQ. This CDR3 spans 14 amino acids. The CDR3 sequence: CASMPGLAQETQYF. CDR3 DNA sequence: TGCGCCAGCATGCCGGGACTAGCGCAAGAGACCCAGTACTTC.

V usage is TRBV5-1 and J usage is TRBJ2-1; 10 nucleotides agree with TRBD2. Germline V gives CDR1 SGHRS, CDR2 YFSETQ. This CDR3 contains 15 residues. The junction had 7 bases not matched to a gene; V was cut back by 4 bases and J by 6 bases. CDR3 in DNA: TGCGCCAGCAGCCCTACTAGCGGGGTCATCAATGAGCAGTTCTTC. This translates into CASSPTSGVINEQFF.

This clonotype was seen more than once but under ten times. The rearrangement links TRBV5-5 to TRBJ2-5; 12 bases are a match to TRBD2. The CDR3 consists of 17 residues. Germline trimming cut 0 bases from V and 2 bases from J; bases unmatched to any gene: 5. Germline V gene data show CDR1 as SGHKS and CDR2 as YYEKEE (reference sequence). CDR3 region: CASSLAPGLAGQETQYF. The CDR3 region has the DNA TGTGCCAGCAGCTTGGCCCCCGGACTAGCGGGACAAGAGACCCAGTACTTC.

A note on this clonotype: The germline gene is not matched at one end of the junction; a read error may be the cause. The chain links TRBV7-2 to TRBJ2-1; D possibly corresponds to TRBD1 (6 bases). This CDR3 is 12 amino acids long. CDR1 is SGHTA, CDR2 FQGNSA, per germline. The CDR3 DNA reads as TGTGTCAGCAGCTTCCGTACAGGGATTCGGTTCTTC. The encoded protein is CVSSFRTGIRFF.

The chain uses TRBV5-1 and TRBJ2-1; D is perhaps TRBD2 (5 bases). Trimming stripped 1 base from V and 10 bases from J, with 15 bases between. The CDR3 spans 14 residues. Germline V CDR1 and CDR2: SGHRS, YFSETQ. The CDR3 reads CASSLRGLDLEQFF. The CDR3 DNA is TGCGCCAGCAGCTTGAGAGGTCTGGACTTGGAGCAGTTCTTC. The whole variable domain, remainder taken from reference TRBV5-1 and TRBJ2-1, is KAGVTQTPRYLIKTRGQQVTLSCSPISGHRSVSWYQQTPGQGLQFLFEYFSETQRNKGNFPGRFSGRQFSNSRSEMNVSTLELGDSALYLCASSLRGLDLEQFFGPGTRLTVL.

The rearrangement uses TRBV5-1 and TRBJ1-1, with D possibly matching TRBD1 (6 bases). V was trimmed by 4 bases and J by 1 base, leaving 14 bases between them. The CDR3 loop spans 15 amino acids. CDR1 is SGHRS and CDR2 is YFSETQ in the germline V gene. The DNA of the CDR3 is TGCGCCAGCAGCCCCGGGGGCAGCCAGAACACTGAAGCTTTCTTT. Protein product: CASSPGGSQNTEAFF.

This clonotype appeared many times. The J gene is TRBJ2-1, the V gene TRBV5-1, with D perhaps TRBD2 (6 bases). The CDR3 length is 16 residues. With 0 bases removed from V and 0 bases from J, the gap between germline ends came to 10 bases. The germline V gene has CDR1 SGHRS and CDR2 YFSETQ. Written as DNA, the CDR3 is TGCGCCAGCAGCTTGGCGGGGGTTTACTCCTACAATGAGCAGTTCTTC. It is translated as CASSLAGVYSYNEQFF.

This clonotype was seen more than once but under ten times. This rearrangement joins TRBV12-3 or TRBV12-4 to TRBJ2-3; D is uncertain. The V end was cut by 6 bases, the J end by 4 bases, with 8 bases between. The length of the CDR3 is 12 residues. The CDR3 loop reads CASSRASDTQYF. In DNA, the CDR3 is TGTGCCAGCAGCCGCGCTTCAGATACGCAGTATTTT.

The genes are TRBV24-1 and TRBJ1-1; no firm D call. The length of the CDR3 is 13 residues. CDR1 and CDR2 from the germline V gene are KGHDR and SFDVKD. V lost 4 bases and J lost 3, with 8 bases in between. CDR3: CATSDNLDTEAFF. CDR3 bases: TGTGCCACCAGTGACAATTTAGACACTGAAGCTTTCTTT.

This clonotype was seen a few times. The chain has TRBV12-3 or TRBV12-4 and TRBJ1-5; D uncertain. The CDR3 is made up of 14 amino acids. Trimming cost V 3 bases and J 0 bases, with 6 bases left between them. The CDR3 region has the DNA TGTGCCAGCAGTTTTATGGCTAGCAATCAGCCCCAGCATTTT. Its protein is CASSFMASNQPQHF.